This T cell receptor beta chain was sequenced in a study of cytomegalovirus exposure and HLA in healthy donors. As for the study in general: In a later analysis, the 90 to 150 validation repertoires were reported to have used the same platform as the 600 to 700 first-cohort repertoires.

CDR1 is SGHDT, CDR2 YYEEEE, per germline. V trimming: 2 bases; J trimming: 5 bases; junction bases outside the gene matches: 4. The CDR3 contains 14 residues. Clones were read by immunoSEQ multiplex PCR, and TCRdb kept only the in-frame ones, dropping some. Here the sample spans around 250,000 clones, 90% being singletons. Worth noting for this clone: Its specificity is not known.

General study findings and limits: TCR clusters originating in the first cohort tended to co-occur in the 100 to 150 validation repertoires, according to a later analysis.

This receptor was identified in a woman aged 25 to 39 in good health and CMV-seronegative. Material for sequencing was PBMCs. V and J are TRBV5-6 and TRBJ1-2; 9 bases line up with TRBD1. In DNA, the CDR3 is TGTGCCAGCAGCTTTGGGACAGGGAGGTATGGCTACACCTTC. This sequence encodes CASSFGTGRYGYTF.